This T cell receptor (beta chain) was sequenced in a study of blood T cell repertoires in COVID-19. Patients of the Seattle cohort, enrolled during active infection, were followed longitudinally. Germline V gene lookup returns CDR1 SGHRS and CDR2 YFSETQ. V gave up 0 bases and J gave up 8 bases, with 11 bases separating them. CDR3 length: 13 amino acids. Per the study methods: Nucleated cell number was recorded as an estimate derived from reference gene primer amplification. Repertoires were generated with immunoSEQ multiplex PCR, while TCRdb's copy carries only in-frame clones and drops some. V, J and clone size are taken as reported in that table, and D and trimming were inferred from the DNA itself. The table lists under 350,000 clones, just under 90% of them singletons.

The J gene is TRBJ1-2, the V gene TRBV5-1; D not resolved. The sequence was obtained from a woman aged 25 to 39 with COVID-19, enrolled during active disease. Source material: peripheral blood. CDR3 protein: CASSLDNARGYTF. DNA for the CDR3: TGCGCCAGCAGCTTGGATAACGCCCGGGGCTACACCTTC. Drawing the rest from reference TRBV5-1 and TRBJ1-2, the complete variable domain is KAGVTQTPRYLIKTRGQQVTLSCSPISGHRSVSWYQQTPGQGLQFLFEYFSETQRNKGNFPGRFSGRQFSNSRSEMNVSTLELGDSALYLCASSLDNARGYTFGSGTRLTVV.